One and the same sample provided the 17 T cell receptor beta chains below, sequenced in a study of shared clonotypes between healthy human individuals. Generated by immunoSEQ multiplex PCR, the TCRdb table keeps only in-frame clones and is missing some. The sample lists approximately 2.1 million clones, 90% to 95% occurring once. Input material: naive CD4+ T cells from PBMCs. Subset reported: CD45RA+ positively selected. The receptors derive from a man aged 18 to 30 in good health. Some clones in this sample may be carry-over from other donors' samples.

The chain joins TRBV6-5 to TRBJ2-7, with unresolved D. V gave up 2 bases and J gave up 3 bases, with 8 bases separating them. Germline V gene lookup returns CDR1 MNHEY and CDR2 SVGAGI. The CDR3 is 13 residues long. CDR3 in amino acids: CASSYGQYYEQYF. CDR3 nucleotide sequence: TGTGCCAGCAGTTACGGCCAATACTACGAGCAGTACTTC.

This sequence joins TRBV29-1 and TRBJ2-3; TRBD1 is a possible D gene (6 bases). The V gene's germline CDR1 is SQVTM and CDR2 ANQGSEA. The CDR3 has 13 amino acids. Trimming took off 4 bases at V and 4 bases at J, with 12 bases between the two ends. CDR3 in amino acids: CSVGPTGSDTQYF. The CDR3, as DNA: TGCAGCGTTGGACCAACAGGGTCAGATACGCAGTATTTT.

This clone was seen only once. This sequence joins TRBV11-3 and TRBJ2-7; TRBD2 agrees at 7 bases. In germline, CDR1 is SGHNT, CDR2 YENEEA. The CDR3 runs 13 residues. V shed 10 bases and J 2 bases; nucleotides not matched to a gene: 8. The CDR3 sequence is CATTGGGTYEQYF. CDR3 bases: TGTGCCACCACGGGGGGAGGGACCTACGAGCAGTACTTC.

This chain links TRBV28 with TRBJ1-1; 10 bases are shared with TRBD1. The germline V gene encodes CDR1 MDHEN and CDR2 SYDVKM. The length of the CDR3 is 17 residues. Trimming removed 5 bases from V and 3 bases from J; junction bases left unmatched: 12. The DNA of the CDR3 is TGTGCCAGCAGTCCCCTCCCCGGGACAGGGGCGGACACTGAAGCTTTCTTT. Translating gives CASSPLPGTGADTEAFF.

The rearrangement links TRBV29-1 to TRBJ2-3, with a tentative D call TRBD1 (5 bases). With 7 bases removed from V and 0 bases from J, the gap between germline ends came to 14 bases. Germline CDR1 and CDR2: SQVTM and ANQGSEA. The CDR3 length is 14 residues. CDR3 protein: CSGKTGPSTDTQYF. The CDR3 coding sequence is TGCAGCGGAAAAACAGGACCTAGCACAGATACGCAGTATTTT.

This clone was seen a single time. The J gene is TRBJ2-7, the V gene TRBV28; 10 bases are shared with TRBD2. The ends lost 3 bases at V and 4 bases at J; junction bases unmatched: 9. There are 16 residues in the CDR3. Germline assignment: CDR1 MDHEN and CDR2 SYDVKM. Written as DNA, the CDR3 is TGTGCCAGCAGTTTTCCTTATGCTAGCGGGAGTTACGAGCAGTACTTC. This translates into CASSFPYASGSYEQYF.

The chain is built from TRBV6-6 and TRBJ2-7; 9 nucleotides line up with TRBD2. Germline V gene lookup returns CDR1 MNHNY and CDR2 SVGAGI (reference sequence). The V and J ends lost 9 bases and 7 bases, in that order; junction bases with no gene match: 7. This CDR3 is 12 amino acids long. CDR3 loop: CASWGLAGEQYF. DNA for the CDR3: TGTGCCAGTTGGGGACTAGCTGGGGAGCAGTACTTC.

This chain connects TRBV7-2 to TRBJ1-1; D gene uncertain. The V end was cut by 5 bases, the J end by 5 bases, with 9 bases between. CDR1 is SGHTA and CDR2 is FQGNSA in the germline V gene. The CDR3 extends over 12 amino acids. The CDR3, as DNA: TGTGCCAGCAGCGTAGAGTGGACTGAAGCTTTCTTT. It translates to CASSVEWTEAFF.

V and J are TRBV19 and TRBJ2-7; the D gene could be TRBD1 or TRBD2 (5 bases each). Trimming shortened V by 5 bases and J by 2 bases, and 16 bases separated the two germline ends. Per the germline V gene, CDR1 is LNHDA and CDR2 is SQIVND (reference sequence). This CDR3 is built from 15 residues. CDR3 amino acids: CASSLHRDGAYEQYF. The CDR3 DNA sequence: TGTGCCAGTAGTTTGCACCGGGACGGTGCCTACGAGCAGTACTTC.

V usage is TRBV28 and J usage is TRBJ2-1; no reliable D call. V lost 1 base, J lost 8 bases, and 12 bases lay in between. Per the germline V gene, CDR1 is MDHEN and CDR2 is SYDVKM. The CDR3 extends over 14 amino acids. DNA for the CDR3: TGTGCCAGCAGTTTATTGGTTCGAGAGTATGAGCAGTTCTTC. As protein: CASSLLVREYEQFF.

In the case of this clone: The sample contains more than one DNA sequence encoding this CDR3. The rearrangement links TRBV11-2 to TRBJ2-3; TRBD1 might be the D (5 bases). Deletions cut 0 bases from V and 5 bases from J, with 9 bases between. The CDR3 is made up of 14 amino acids. Germline values: CDR1 SGHAT, CDR2 FQNNGV. The CDR3 sequence: CASSLDRGIDTQYF. In DNA form, the CDR3 reads TGTGCCAGCAGCTTAGATAGGGGAATAGATACGCAGTATTTT.

The V and J genes are TRBV19 and TRBJ2-5; D remains ambiguous. CDR3 length: 13 residues. Per germline, CDR1 LNHDA and CDR2 SQIVND (reference sequence). Trimming stripped 7 bases from V and 7 bases from J, with 16 bases between. This CDR3 is CASTASPWGTQYF. The CDR3 DNA reads TGTGCCAGTACGGCCTCGCCCTGGGGGACCCAGTACTTC.

The chain combines TRBV7-3 with TRBJ1-1; 7 nucleotides line up with TRBD1. Unmatched junction bases numbered 12, after V lost 3 bases and J lost 11 bases. There are 14 residues in the CDR3. Germline V gene sequence: CDR1 SGHTA, CDR2 FQGTGA. Here the CDR3 DNA reads TGTGCCAGCAGCTTGAATACCGGGACAGAGTTCGCTTTCTTT. Protein sequence: CASSLNTGTEFAFF.

The V call is TRBV6-5, the J call TRBJ2-1; D could derive from TRBD1 or TRBD2 (5 bases each). Germline V gene data show CDR1 as MNHEY and CDR2 as SVGAGI. Between the trimmed V and J ends, which lost 2 bases and 2 bases, there was a span of 10 bases. The CDR3 has 15 residues. CDR3 region: CASSYRDGTYNEQFF. CDR3 in DNA: TGTGCCAGCAGTTACCGGGACGGCACCTACAATGAGCAGTTCTTC.

The chain carries TRBV7-3 and TRBJ1-2, with 7 bases that match TRBD1. The CDR3 loop spans 13 amino acids. The V gene end was trimmed by 5 bases and the J gene end by 8 bases; junction bases not matched to a gene: 8. In germline, CDR1 is SGHTA, CDR2 FQGTGA. The CDR3 DNA is TGTGCCAGCAGCCCCGACAGGGAGATAGGCTACACCTTC. Its translation is CASSPDREIGYTF.

This chain joins TRBV5-1 and TRBJ2-7; 10 bases are a match to TRBD2. Germline CDR1 is SGHRS and CDR2 is YFSETQ. The CDR3 totals 20 residues. Unmatched junction bases numbered 20, after V lost 0 bases and J lost 5 bases. The CDR3 nucleotides are TGCGCCAGCAGCTTGGGTGGTATCGATTTACTAGCGGGGATCCTACACGAGCAGTACTTC. As protein: CASSLGGIDLLAGILHEQYF.

The chain carries TRBV25-1 and TRBJ2-5, with a tentative D call TRBD1 (6 bases). The V end was cut by 4 bases, the J end by 1 base, with 7 bases between. The CDR3 runs 13 residues. Germline loops: CDR1 MGHDK, CDR2 SYGVNS. CDR3 sequence reads: CASSVRGQETQYF. CDR3 DNA sequence: TGTGCCAGCAGTGTCAGGGGCCAAGAGACCCAGTACTTC.